This T cell receptor (beta chain) was recorded in a study of radiation and T cells in renal cell carcinoma. Study background: Nephrectomy followed 15 Gy stereotactic body radiation by 4 weeks.

Notes on the study in general: Without pretreatment biopsies, baseline tumor clonotype presence was undetermined. From baseline, blood top tumor clonotypes peaked at 2 weeks post-radiation.

This CDR3 region has 12 residues. Per the germline V gene, CDR1 is MNHEY and CDR2 is SVGAGI. V gave up 10 bases and J gave up 7 bases; unmatched junction bases: 6. There are a few counts of this clone. Antigen: not known. Time point in this sample: baseline pretreatment blood. Treatment in this sample: 15 Gy SBRT to primary tumor, nephrectomy 4 weeks later. After SBRT, blood was collected at 2 and 4 weeks, plus baseline. Data came from immunoSEQ multiplex PCR; TCRdb stores just in-frame clones and leaves some out. The sample has 70,000 to 95,000 clones, 65% to 85% seen once. The sequence came from a man between 60 and 75 years old with renal cell carcinoma. The chain has TRBV6-5 and TRBJ1-4, with TRBD1 identical over 7 bases. Sequencing was performed on blood, taken from a patient whose treatment included radiotherapy and nephrectomy. The CDR3 loop is CATQGDGEKLFF. The DNA of the CDR3 is TGTGCCACCCAGGGGGACGGTGAAAAACTGTTTTTT.